Sequencing of this TCR beta chain was carried out in a study of T cell responses to AZD1222 COVID-19 vaccine (TCRdb year 2021). General notes on the study: TCR sequencing covered approximately 230 trial participants: 200 to 210 given two doses of AZD1222 and approximately 25 given two doses of MenACWY control vaccine. Enrollment into the trials was organized by age into subgroups of 18-55, 56-69 and 70-plus years, and those subgroups contained approximately 150, 30 and 60 TCR-sequenced participants, respectively.

After removal of 1 base from V and 0 bases from J, the junction retains 8 bases not matched to a gene. Counted from cysteine to phenylalanine, this CDR3 has 17 amino acids. The kept DNA is CDR3 alone, 51 bases in frame from the first base. CDR1 and CDR2 (KGHSH, LQKENI) derive from the germline V gene. The time point label, as the study defines it: about 28 days (+/-7) after the second vaccine dose. AZD1222 recipients whose second dose came at about 4 weeks and those whose second dose came at about 12 weeks were combined into one group, since spike-specific TCR depth and breadth did not differ between the two schedules. Vaccinee samples came from UK trials COV001 and COV002, including a single-blind randomized controlled phase 2/3 trial of AZD1222 (ChAdOx1 nCoV-19) in healthy adults. For TCRbeta chain sequencing, PBMC samples were collected from trial participants at day 0 and at day 28 after the second dose.

The CDR3 regions of human TCRbeta chains were subjected to immunosequencing. The paper's data handling went like this. TCRs in the repertoires were compared against a reference library of SARS-CoV-2-specific TCRs that had been generated with the MIRA antigen-specificity platform. Breadth meant the fraction of unique TCRs that were SARS-CoV-2-associated, whereas depth meant the fraction of total T cells that were SARS-CoV-2-associated. Using the MIRA data, each spike-specific TCR was assigned both to the spike region to which the TCR was reactive and to a CD4 or CD8 class. Log10-transformed breadth and depth values were compared by one-way ANOVA with Sidak's multiple comparisons tests. TCRdb carries this immuneACCESS record with in-frame sequences only. Its versions omit some clonotypes, under half of them owing to an unresolved V gene in the studies checked, with the rest unexplained. V, J and clone size reflect that table, while D and trimming were determined from the DNA. This sample has about 170,000 clones in its table, and 87% of those were observed once. Of the sample, approximately 1% is held by the ten largest clones.

Comments on this clone: The antigen it recognizes is unknown. Base qualities are not provided; no much larger clone lies one nucleotide away.

Results and caveats for the whole study, not just this receptor: CD4 TCRs associated with the vaccine covered the entire spike protein, and the dominant responses were in regions 160-218 and 743-854. Most participants were white British and females outnumbered males, and the authors suggested that clonal diversity may have been underestimated. Because no day 14 peak-response samples were available, repertoires were characterized only after the peak T cell response. Conclusions about previously exposed vaccinees were limited because only a handful of AZD1222 recipients were SARS-CoV-2 seropositive at baseline. After two AZD1222 doses, spike-specific TCR breadth and depth were significantly higher than at day 0 and than in MenACWY recipients. Reportedly, almost half of the unique spike-specific TCRs recognized epitopes lying outside the regions that are mutated in the B.1.351 and B.1.1.7 variants. In the small 56-69-year group, the increase in depth fell short of significance, most likely because of low power.

Recombination linked TRBV18 to TRBJ2-7; 8 central nucleotides agree with TRBD1. This specimen consisted of peripheral blood, obtained 28 days after the second AZD1222 dose. The TCR originated in an adult who received the AZD1222 COVID-19 vaccine. The nucleotide sequence is given as TGTGCCAGCTCACCACTTCCGGGACAGGCCTACTCCTACGAGCAGTACTTC. This codes for CASSPLPGQAYSYEQYF. Where the CDR3 stops, the reference TRBV18 and TRBJ2-7 genes take over; the full variable domain is NAGVMQNPRHLVRRRGQEARLRCSPMKGHSHVYWYRQLPEEGLKFMVYLQKENIIDESGMPKERFSAEFPKEGPSILRIQQVVRGDSAAYFCASSPLPGQAYSYEQYFGPGTRLTVT.